This is a list of T cell receptor beta chains from one sample in a study of human T cells and chemical hapten exposure. Using its own MiXCR run on the RACE reads, TCRdb lists one record per CDR3 protein. The sample holds 65,000 to 90,000 distinct CDR3 sequences; around 6.7% are singletons and the top ten take 1.3%. The sample was whole blood, taken in connection with sensitization to the hapten diphenylcyclopropenone (DPC). The receptors were sampled from a woman in her twenties or thirties with alopecia areata. Some clones in this sample may be carry-over from other donors' samples. Both conserved end residues are part of each CDR3. A D gene is named only where the DNA matches it firmly. Clone size, where shown, is once, few, many, or a class for clones that have expanded.

j_gene | abundance | d_gene | v_gene | CDR3aa | CDR3nt
TRBJ2-3 | few | - | TRBV20-1 | CSASGSDTQYF | TGCAGTGCTAGTGGGTCAGATACGCAGTATTTT
TRBJ2-1 | many | TRBD1 | TRBV6-6 | CASIPGTDYNEQFF | TGTGCCAGCATTCCCGGGACAGACTACAATGAGCAGTTCTTC
TRBJ1-1 | many | TRBD1 | TRBV27 | CASSRTGGMVGEAFF | TGTGCCAGCAGTCGGACAGGGGGCATGGTGGGTGAAGCTTTCTTT
TRBJ2-2 | few | - | TRBV12-3/TRBV12-4 | CASSFRLNTGELFF | TGTGCCAGCAGTTTTCGGCTTAACACCGGGGAGCTGTTTTTT
TRBJ1-2 | few | - | TRBV12-3/TRBV12-4 | CASSLGWLEDGYTF | TGTGCCAGCAGTTTAGGGTGGCTAGAGGATGGCTACACCTTC
TRBJ2-1 | few | - | TRBV29-1 | CSVEPGTLVYNEQFF | TGCAGCGTTGAACCCGGGACCTTAGTATACAATGAGCAGTTCTTC
TRBJ2-3 | many | - | TRBV7-2 | CALRGQGGASTDTQYF | TGTGCCCTCAGGGGTCAGGGGGGGGCTAGCACAGATACGCAGTATTTT
TRBJ2-6 | few | - | TRBV2 | CASSLDSPSGANVLTF | TGTGCCAGCAGCCTCGACAGTCCCTCTGGGGCCAACGTCCTGACTTTC
TRBJ1-1 | many | TRBD1 | TRBV5-1 | CASSLWVTGGDEAFF | TGCGCCAGCAGCTTGTGGGTAACAGGGGGCGACGAAGCTTTCTTT
TRBJ2-3 | many | - | TRBV7-8 | CASRGVLIDTQYF | TGTGCCAGCCGCGGGGTACTTATTGATACGCAGTATTTT
TRBJ2-5 | many | - | TRBV7-6 | CASSPDWAGETQYF | TGTGCCAGCAGCCCGGACTGGGCGGGCGAGACCCAGTACTTC
TRBJ1-5 | - | - | TRBV7-2 | CASSSGSARNQPQHF | TGTGCCAGCAGCTCCGGATCCGCGCGCAATCAGCCCCAGCATTTT
TRBJ1-2 | few | TRBD1 | TRBV5-1 | CASSLSPQGTGNYGYTF | TGCGCCAGCAGCTTATCTCCCCAAGGGACAGGGAACTATGGCTACACCTTC
TRBJ2-2 | few | TRBD2 | TRBV5-1 | CASSSGLAPTGELFF | TGCGCCAGCAGCTCGGGACTAGCTCCCACCGGGGAGCTGTTTTTT
TRBJ2-5 | few | TRBD1 | TRBV5-1 | CASSLDRGPQETQYF | TGCGCCAGCAGCTTGGACAGGGGACCTCAAGAGACCCAGTACTTC
TRBJ2-7 | few | TRBD1 | TRBV7-9 | CASSPTGDEQYF | TGTGCCAGCAGCCCAACAGGGGACGAGCAGTACTTC
TRBJ2-1 | many | - | TRBV3-1 | CASSPDPSYNEQFF | TGTGCCAGCAGCCCGGACCCCTCCTACAATGAGCAGTTCTTC
TRBJ1-5 | many | - | TRBV6-5 | CASSPRGRDSAAEPQHF | TGTGCCAGCAGTCCACGGGGACGGGACTCGGCGGCCGAGCCCCAGCATTTT
TRBJ2-7 | many | - | TRBV14 | CASSRGLDYEQYF | TGTGCCAGCAGCCGAGGACTGGACTACGAGCAGTACTTC
TRBJ2-3 | few | - | TRBV5-6 | CASSFWVTDTQYF | TGTGCCAGCAGCTTCTGGGTCACAGATACGCAGTATTTT
TRBJ2-5 | - | - | TRBV5-6 | CASSLTGRTQYF | TGTGCCAGCAGCTTGACCGGAAGGACCCAGTACTTC
TRBJ2-3 | many | TRBD2 | TRBV5-1 | CASSAGTSSPDTQYF | TGCGCCAGCAGCGCCGGGACTAGCAGTCCCGATACGCAGTATTTT
TRBJ2-7 | many | TRBD2 | TRBV12-3/TRBV12-4 | CASSLHGGGIYEQYF | TGTGCCAGCAGTTTACATGGCGGGGGGATCTACGAGCAGTACTTC
TRBJ1-2 | many | TRBD1 | TRBV6-6 | CASTLFSTGNYGYTF | TGTGCCAGCACCCTTTTCTCGACAGGGAACTATGGCTACACCTTC
TRBJ2-2 | few | - | TRBV12-3/TRBV12-4 | CASSFAGPGELFF | TGTGCCAGCAGTTTCGCCGGTCCCGGGGAGCTGTTTTTT
TRBJ2-1 | - | - | TRBV7-3 | CASSSQGVGNEQFF | TGTGCCAGCAGCTCACAGGGAGTTGGCAATGAGCAGTTCTTC
TRBJ1-2 | - | - | TRBV13 | CASSSRPTTNYGYTF | TGTGCCAGCAGCTCCCGACCAACTACTAACTATGGCTACACCTTC
TRBJ2-7 | many | - | TRBV7-8 | CASSTGFYEQYF | TGTGCCAGCAGCACAGGTTTCTACGAGCAGTACTTC
TRBJ2-1 | - | - | TRBV12-3/TRBV12-4 | CASKAGRSPYNEQFF | TGTGCCAGCAAGGCCGGACGGAGCCCTTACAATGAGCAGTTCTTC
TRBJ1-2 | few | - | TRBV3-1 | CASSPGAMPYGYTF | TGTGCCAGCAGCCCCGGCGCCATGCCCTATGGCTACACCTTC
TRBJ2-7 | many | TRBD1 | TRBV20-1 | CSAGTGTGSEQYF | TGCAGTGCGGGAACCGGGACAGGGTCCGAGCAGTACTTC
TRBJ2-3 | many | - | TRBV11-2 | CASSLSRDTQYF | TGTGCCAGCAGCTTATCCAGAGATACGCAGTATTTT
TRBJ1-1 | few | - | TRBV18 | CASSPFDTRNTEAFF | TGTGCCAGCTCACCTTTTGACACGCGGAACACTGAAGCTTTCTTT
TRBJ2-7 | few | - | TRBV20-1 | CSARPGQYEQYF | TGCAGTGCTAGACCAGGACAGTACGAGCAGTACTTC
TRBJ2-2 | few | - | TRBV6-1 | CASSEVGQGGELFF | TGTGCCAGCAGTGAAGTAGGGCAGGGCGGGGAGCTGTTTTTT
TRBJ2-7 | many | - | TRBV20-1 | CSAPKLYEQYF | TGCAGTGCTCCGAAACTTTACGAGCAGTACTTC
TRBJ1-1 | few | - | TRBV11-3 | CASSSHRNTEAFF | TGTGCCAGCAGCTCTCACAGGAACACTGAAGCTTTCTTT
TRBJ1-2 | few | - | TRBV6-2/TRBV6-3 | CASSYGAGANYGYTF | TGTGCCAGCAGTTACGGTGCCGGGGCAAACTATGGCTACACCTTC
TRBJ1-2 | few | - | TRBV2 | CASSEFRNNYGYTF | TGTGCCAGCAGTGAGTTCAGAAATAACTATGGCTACACCTTC
TRBJ2-3 | many | - | TRBV20-1 | CSAREGISGTDTQYF | TGCAGTGCTAGAGAGGGGATTTCGGGGACAGATACGCAGTATTTT
TRBJ2-3 | many | TRBD2 | TRBV20-1 | CSASPRGGIDTQYF | TGCAGTGCTAGCCCTCGCGGGGGGATAGATACGCAGTATTTT
TRBJ1-1 | - | TRBD1 | TRBV5-1 | CASSSTGSEAFF | TGCGCCAGCAGCTCGACAGGGTCTGAAGCTTTCTTT
TRBJ1-6 | many | TRBD1 | TRBV5-1 | CASSLERGRNSPLHF | TGCGCCAGCAGCTTGGAAAGGGGGCGTAATTCACCCCTCCACTTT
TRBJ2-1 | many | TRBD1 | TRBV6-5 | CASSPSLLQGLYNEQFF | TGTGCCAGCAGTCCCTCCCTCCTACAGGGGCTATACAATGAGCAGTTCTTC
TRBJ2-3 | many | - | TRBV29-1 | CSVERGLRDTQYF | TGCAGCGTTGAGCGGGGGCTCCGGGATACGCAGTATTTT
TRBJ1-4 | many | - | TRBV4-1 | CASSQDWGAKLFF | TGCGCCAGCAGCCAAGATTGGGGGGCAAAACTGTTTTTT
TRBJ2-7 | - | - | TRBV20-1 | CSAGPPGVHLYEQYF | TGCAGTGCTGGACCACCTGGGGTCCACCTCTACGAGCAGTACTTC
TRBJ2-2 | few | - | TRBV19 | CASSSKGGAGELFF | TGTGCCAGTAGTTCTAAAGGTGGCGCCGGGGAGCTGTTTTTT
TRBJ2-1 | many | TRBD2 | TRBV10-3 | CAISSLTSGGNNEQFF | TGTGCCATCAGCTCCCTCACTAGCGGGGGCAACAATGAGCAGTTCTTC
TRBJ2-6 | many | - | TRBV7-9 | CASSLVGTSSGANVLTF | TGTGCCAGCAGCTTAGTCGGCACCAGCTCTGGGGCCAACGTCCTGACTTTC
TRBJ2-1 | many | TRBD1 | TRBV20-1 | CSAPRTGGNEQFF | TGCAGTGCACCTCGGACAGGGGGCAATGAGCAGTTCTTC
TRBJ1-1 | - | - | TRBV30 | CACNPRGLMNTEAFF | TGTGCCTGTAACCCGCGAGGGCTCATGAACACTGAAGCTTTCTTT
TRBJ2-5 | - | - | TRBV18 | CASSPPGRGQETQYF | TGTGCCAGCTCACCACCGGGCAGGGGTCAAGAGACCCAGTACTTC
TRBJ1-2 | - | - | TRBV11-2 | CASSQTPNYGYTF | TGTGCCAGCAGCCAGACACCCAACTATGGCTACACCTTC
TRBJ2-7 | many | - | TRBV9 | CASSATGPEQYF | TGTGCCAGCAGCGCCACAGGGCCCGAGCAGTACTTC
TRBJ1-1 | many | TRBD1 | TRBV7-9 | CASRETGGTEAFF | TGTGCCAGCAGAGAAACAGGGGGCACTGAAGCTTTCTTT
TRBJ1-6 | many | TRBD1 | TRBV28 | CASRLPRQGNSPLHF | TGTGCCAGCAGACTGCCCCGACAGGGAAATTCACCCCTCCACTTT
TRBJ1-2 | many | TRBD1 | TRBV12-3/TRBV12-4 | CASTPLGQDYGYTF | TGTGCCAGCACCCCTTTGGGACAGGACTATGGCTACACCTTC
TRBJ2-6 | many | - | TRBV12-3/TRBV12-4 | CASSLWGGSGTNVLTF | TGTGCCAGCAGTTTATGGGGGGGCTCTGGGACCAACGTCCTGACTTTC
TRBJ1-2 | many | - | TRBV14 | CASSQLTDYGYTF | TGTGCCAGCAGCCAATTGACAGACTATGGCTACACCTTC